Listed here are 24 T cell receptor beta chains from one sample, sequenced in a study of T cells in Graves' hyperthyroidism and ophthalmopathy. TCR beta CDR3 regions were amplified from RNA. The primer set for the first-round RT-PCR of the TCR CDR3 was HTBI. TCRdb analysed the multiplex PCR reads with MiXCR anew, one entry per CDR3 protein. The table has about 420,000 distinct CDR3 sequences, around 16% seen once. Sequenced: blood. These receptors were obtained from a young woman with Graves' hyperthyroidism.

Many counts were recorded for this clonotype. This rearrangement joins TRBV4-2 to TRBJ1-2; D is ambiguous. Trimming took off 0 bases at V and 1 base at J, with 9 bases between the two ends. The CDR3 is 15 amino acids. Germline CDR1 and CDR2: LGHNA and YNFKEQ. CDR3 nucleotide sequence: TGTGCCAGCAGCCAAGATCTGGGTCTTAACTATGGCTACACCTTC. Translated: CASSQDLGLNYGYTF.

The chain recombines TRBV4-1 with TRBJ2-3; 12 nucleotides align to TRBD2. The V segment lost 4 bases and the J segment 2 bases; nucleotides outside the gene matches: 4. This CDR3 is 16 amino acids long. From germline, CDR1 is MGHRA and CDR2 YSYEKL. This chain's CDR3 is CASSRLAGGHTDTQYF. The CDR3, as DNA: TGCGCCAGCAGCCGTCTAGCGGGGGGGCACACAGATACGCAGTATTTT.

There are many counts of this clonotype. A single base separates this from a much larger clone, so it may be a read error. The V call is TRBV11-2, the J call TRBJ2-5; D is unclear. The V gene's germline CDR1 is SGHAT and CDR2 FQNNGV. There are 12 residues in the CDR3. V lost 0 bases to trimming and J lost 5 bases, with 4 bases between them. CDR3 in amino acids: CASSLERETQYF. The CDR3 region has the DNA TGTGCCAGCAGCTTAGAGAGGGAGACCCAGTACTTC.

This clonotype has ten or more counts. The chain carries TRBV12-3 or TRBV12-4 and TRBJ2-7; D gene unclear. V was pared by 5 bases and J by 3 bases, with 8 bases between. The CDR3 extends over 12 amino acids. As DNA, the CDR3 is TGTGCCAGCAGTCGAAAGGGCTACGAGCAGTACTTC. The encoded protein is CASSRKGYEQYF.

On this clonotype: A much more abundant neighbour one base away suggests this may be a read error. Because it lacks the conserved phenylalanine or tryptophan at the end, this CDR3 is likely a read error. DNA for the CDR3: TGCGCCAGCAGCTTCGGCCCCACAGGGGGCGGTCAGCCCCAGCATCTT. Amino acids: CASSFGPTGGGQPQHL. V gene TRBV5-1 combines with J gene TRBJ1-5; TRBD1 matches 9 bases. Germline V gene data show CDR1 as SGHRS and CDR2 as YFSETQ. V gave up 2 bases and J gave up 6 bases; unmatched junction bases: 9. The CDR3 extends over 16 amino acids.

This clonotype was counted many times. The chain combines TRBV11-3 with TRBJ2-1, with D unclear. The CDR3 totals 12 residues. The germline V gene encodes CDR1 SGHNT and CDR2 YENEEA. V was pared by 1 base and J by 8 bases, with 6 bases between. The CDR3 sequence is CASSLGFDEQFF. In DNA form, the CDR3 reads TGTGCCAGCAGCTTAGGTTTCGATGAGCAGTTCTTC.

This clonotype was seen at least ten times. This chain connects TRBV11-2 to TRBJ2-3; TRBD1 aligns across 8 bases. Losses at the gene ends were 8 bases for V and 1 base for J; bases not matched to a gene: 8. CDR1 is SGHAT and CDR2 is FQNNGV in the germline V gene. The CDR3 length is 15 residues. This CDR3 is CASVKPGQGTDTQYF. The CDR3 bases are TGTGCCAGCGTGAAACCGGGACAGGGCACAGATACGCAGTATTTT.

This clonotype was seen many times. The J gene is TRBJ2-7, the V gene TRBV11-2; no firm D call. Between the trimmed V and J ends, which lost 1 base and 1 base, there was a span of 8 bases. From germline, CDR1 is SGHAT and CDR2 FQNNGV. The length of the CDR3 is 14 residues. The DNA of the CDR3 is TGTGCCAGCAGCTTAGCGGACGTTTCCTACGAGCAGTACTTC. Residues: CASSLADVSYEQYF.

This clonotype came up many times. This chain uses TRBV28 with TRBJ2-5; D gene uncertain. CDR1 and CDR2 from the germline V gene are MDHEN and SYDVKM. The CDR3 runs 13 residues. V shed 3 bases and J shed 5 bases, with 10 bases lying between them. The CDR3 is CASSFVGAETQYF. Written as DNA, the CDR3 is TGTGCCAGCAGTTTCGTTGGAGCGGAGACCCAGTACTTC.

This clonotype was counted ten times or more. This sequence joins TRBV19 and TRBJ1-1; D unresolved. The germline V and J ends were trimmed by 4 bases and 3 bases, with 15 bases remaining between them. Germline V gene data show CDR1 as LNHDA and CDR2 as SQIVND (reference sequence). The CDR3 has 15 residues. CDR3 nucleotide sequence: TGTGCCAGTAGTAAAGGGAGCCCCCCGGACACTGAAGCTTTCTTT. It codes for CASSKGSPPDTEAFF.

This clonotype was seen repeatedly, ten times or more. The chain employs TRBV7-2 and TRBJ2-3; D gene uncertain. Germline assignment: CDR1 SGHTA and CDR2 FQGNSA. The CDR3 length is 12 residues. V was clipped by 5 bases and J by 6 bases, with 9 bases between them. The CDR3 region is CASSLMGDTQYF. The CDR3 DNA is TGTGCCAGCAGCCTGATGGGGGATACGCAGTATTTT.

The genes are TRBV19 and TRBJ2-5; no reliable D call. In germline, CDR1 is LNHDA, CDR2 SQIVND (reference sequence). The CDR3 runs to 13 residues. Trimming pared 5 bases from V and 2 bases from J, leaving 9 bases between. The CDR3 sequence: CASSRVGQETQYF. The CDR3 nucleotides read TGTGCCAGTAGTCGAGTGGGGCAAGAGACCCAGTACTTC.

This clonotype was seen repeatedly, ten times or more. The chain is built from TRBV7-8 and TRBJ2-7; 10 bases are shared with TRBD2. V lost 5 bases, J lost 1 base, and 8 bases stayed unmatched. This CDR3 comprises 16 residues. Germline lookup yields CDR1 SGHVS and CDR2 FQNEAQ. The CDR3 loop reads CASSPAGTSVSYEQYF. CDR3 DNA: TGTGCCAGCAGCCCCGCCGGGACTAGCGTATCCTACGAGCAGTACTTC.

There are a few counts of this clonotype. A much larger clone lies one base from this, so it may be a read error. The V call is TRBV12-3 or TRBV12-4, the J call TRBJ2-2; 7 bases line up with TRBD1. CDR3 length: 15 amino acids. The chain's CDR3 is CAISLGDRYTGELFF. The CDR3 DNA follows: TGTGCCATCAGTTTAGGGGACAGATACACCGGGGAGCTGTTTTTT.

This clonotype was observed many times. This rearrangement joins TRBV27 to TRBJ2-3; 14 bases line up with TRBD2. V was clipped by 6 bases and J by 4 bases; unmatched bases: 3. CDR3 length equals 15 residues. Germline lookup yields CDR1 MNHEY and CDR2 SMNVEV (reference sequence). The CDR3 loop reads CASRRLAGGPDTQYF. The CDR3 nucleotides read TGTGCCAGCAGACGACTAGCGGGAGGGCCAGATACGCAGTATTTT.

This clonotype was seen ten or more times. This chain links TRBV7-9 with TRBJ2-1; no reliable D call. From germline, CDR1 is SEHNR and CDR2 FQNEAQ (reference sequence). The V end lost 3 bases, the J end lost 0 bases, and 6 bases lay between the germline ends. The CDR3 runs to 14 residues. CDR3 nucleotide sequence: TGTGCCAGCAGCTTGGCGGCCTCCTACAATGAGCAGTTCTTC. It is translated as CASSLAASYNEQFF.

This clonotype was detected many times. The chain employs TRBV6-1 and TRBJ1-2, with D tentatively TRBD1 (5 bases). The CDR3 extends over 13 amino acids. Trimming left V 2 bases short and J 4 bases short, with 8 bases between. Germline V gives CDR1 MNHNS, CDR2 SASEGT. This chain's CDR3 is CASSENQGYGYTF. The CDR3 DNA is TGTGCCAGCAGTGAAAATCAGGGCTATGGCTACACCTTC.

This clonotype was observed at least ten times. V usage is TRBV10-3 and J usage is TRBJ1-6, with a possible D match to TRBD1 (5 bases). The CDR3 is 15 residues long. V gave up 4 bases and J gave up 10 bases, with 17 bases separating them. From germline, CDR1 is ENHRY and CDR2 SYGVKD. CDR3 amino acids: CAISGSQESGSPLHF. CDR3 coding DNA: TGTGCCATCAGTGGGTCACAGGAGAGCGGCTCACCCCTCCACTTT.

This clonotype was recorded at least ten times. The J gene is TRBJ2-7, the V gene TRBV3-1; 13 positions match TRBD2. Germline V gene data show CDR1 as LGHDT and CDR2 as YNNKEL (reference sequence). This CDR3 is 15 amino acids long. The J segment lost 6 bases and the V segment lost 3 bases, leaving 5 bases of the junction unmatched. The CDR3 spells CASSQGLAGFSEQYF. The CDR3 DNA follows: TGTGCCAGCAGCCAGGGACTAGCGGGATTCTCCGAGCAGTACTTC.

This clonotype has ten or more counts. The chain links TRBV7-3 to TRBJ2-1; D is perhaps TRBD2 (6 bases). V was cut by 1 base and J by 7 bases, with 14 bases left in between. This CDR3 is built from 15 residues. Germline values: CDR1 SGHTA, CDR2 FQGTGA. The chain's CDR3 is CASSLIHTGGNEQFF. The CDR3 nucleotides are TGTGCCAGCAGCTTAATACATACTGGGGGGAATGAGCAGTTCTTC.

This clonotype was observed at least ten times. This chain uses TRBV7-9 with TRBJ2-5, with 12 bases matching TRBD1. Germline CDR1 and CDR2: SEHNR and FQNEAQ (reference sequence). V lost 5 bases and J lost 5; bases outside the gene matches: 9. This CDR3 contains 16 residues. Written as DNA, the CDR3 is TGTGCCAGCAGCCTTCAGAAGGGGACAGGGGGCGAGACCCAGTACTTC. Protein: CASSLQKGTGGETQYF.

This clonotype came up many times. The rearrangement uses TRBV30 and TRBJ2-3, with 9 bases identical to TRBD2. This CDR3 has 14 residues. The V gene's germline CDR1 is GTSNPN and CDR2 SVGIG (reference sequence). Trimming took 6 bases from V and 0 from J; bases not matched to a gene: 4. CDR3 nucleotides: TGTGCCTGTCGACTAGCGGAGAGCACAGATACGCAGTATTTT. The encoded protein is CACRLAESTDTQYF.

This clonotype has only a few counts. This chain connects TRBV20-1 to TRBJ2-5; maybe TRBD2 (6 bases). V lost 5 bases, J lost 6 bases, and 19 bases lay in between. CDR3 length: 14 residues. Germline V gene lookup returns CDR1 DFQATT and CDR2 SNEGSKA (reference sequence). This CDR3 is CSAPKSGGEKTQYF. As DNA, the CDR3 is TGCAGTGCTCCCAAGTCCGGGGGTGAAAAGACCCAGTACTTC.

This clonotype was counted at least ten times. This chain links TRBV6-1 with TRBJ1-5; D not resolved. Trimming removed 6 bases from V and 5 bases from J, with 17 bases in between. This CDR3 spans 15 amino acids. Germline-derived CDR1 and CDR2 are MNHNS and SASEGT. For the CDR3, the DNA is TGTGCCAGCAGCCAGGCGGGAACGTACGATCAGCCCCAGCATTTT. This encodes CASSQAGTYDQPQHF.